One sample yielded the 28 T cell receptor beta chains listed below, sequenced in a study of blood T cell repertoires in COVID-19. The repertoire was sequenced with immunoSEQ multiplex PCR; TCRdb's copy has only in-frame clones and lacks some. This repertoire shows 200,000 to 250,000 clones, 75% to 85% found once; its top ten account for over 1.2%. Material for sequencing was peripheral blood. Receptor source: a middle-aged woman who had recovered from COVID-19.

The rearrangement uses TRBV19 and TRBJ2-3, with D maybe TRBD1 (5 bases). The V end was cut by 4 bases, the J end by 7 bases, with 12 bases between. Germline assignment: CDR1 LNHDA and CDR2 SQIVND (reference sequence). CDR3 length: 13 residues. CDR3 nucleotides: TGTGCCAGTAGTAAGAAAGGGGTAAATACGCAGTATTTT. This encodes CASSKKGVNTQYF.

The chain carries TRBV28 and TRBJ1-2; 8 bases map to TRBD1. The V segment lost 6 bases and the J segment 4 bases; nucleotides outside the gene matches: 7. This CDR3 region has 14 residues. From germline, CDR1 is MDHEN and CDR2 SYDVKM. CDR3 DNA sequence: TGTGCCAGCAGAGACAGGGGCACTGTCTATGGCTACACCTTC. This gives the protein CASRDRGTVYGYTF.

The CDR3 loop is CASSQDLDRGSDTQYF. CDR3 nucleotide sequence: TGCGCCAGCAGCCAAGATCTAGACAGGGGGTCAGATACGCAGTATTTT. The chain recombines TRBV4-3 with TRBJ2-3; 9 nucleotides align to TRBD1. The CDR3 is 16 amino acids. Germline trimming cut 0 bases from V and 4 bases from J; bases unmatched to any gene: 5. The germline gives CDR1 LGHNA, CDR2 YSLEER.

V gene TRBV24-1 combines with J gene TRBJ1-1; D unclear. Between the trimmed V and J ends, which lost 3 bases and 4 bases, there was a span of 14 bases. Germline V lookup: CDR1 KGHDR, CDR2 SFDVKD. The CDR3 is 15 residues long. Here the CDR3 DNA reads TGTGCCACCAGTGATGCCGGAGGGTCTGGCACTGAAGCTTTCTTT. Residues: CATSDAGGSGTEAFF.

V usage is TRBV6-5 and J usage is TRBJ1-1; 9 bases agree with TRBD1. Per the germline V gene, CDR1 is MNHEY and CDR2 is SVGAGI. This CDR3 is built from 14 residues. V gave up 6 bases and J gave up 4 bases; unmatched junction bases: 6. The CDR3 nucleotides are TGTGCCAGCAGCCAGGGACAGGGCCCCACTGAAGCTTTCTTT. Its translation is CASSQGQGPTEAFF.

The chain links TRBV6-5 to TRBJ2-7; weak D call: TRBD2 (6 bases). V dropped 6 bases and J dropped 5 bases, with 14 bases sitting between them. This CDR3 is 13 amino acids long. Germline CDR1 reads MNHEY; CDR2 reads SVGAGI. In DNA form, the CDR3 reads TGTGCCAGCAGCCGACTAGGTCTTAACGAGCAGTACTTC. Translated: CASSRLGLNEQYF.

The chain couples TRBV18 to TRBJ1-3; TRBD1 is a possible D gene (5 bases). The CDR3 sequence is 15 residues long. CDR1 and CDR2 from the germline V gene are KGHSH and LQKENI. Trimming stripped 6 bases from V and 2 bases from J, with 14 bases between. Written as DNA, the CDR3 is TGTGCCAGCTCGACAGACAGATCTCCTGGAAACACCATATATTTT. It specifies CASSTDRSPGNTIYF.

This clone has more than one count but fewer than ten. In DNA form, the CDR3 reads TGCAGCGTACAGGAAGTCTACGAGCAGTACTTC. Translating it yields CSVQEVYEQYF. This sequence joins TRBV29-1 and TRBJ2-7, with D possibly TRBD1 on 5 matching bases. Germline-derived CDR1 and CDR2 are SQVTM and ANQGSEA. The CDR3 totals 11 residues. V was trimmed by 6 bases and J by 3 bases, leaving 9 bases between them.

The chain combines TRBV18 with TRBJ1-4, with no clear D. Between the trimmed V and J ends, which lost 3 bases and 6 bases, there was a span of 14 bases. The CDR3 loop spans 15 amino acids. The V gene's germline CDR1 is KGHSH and CDR2 LQKENI. This CDR3 is CASSPFAGLDEKLFF. Here the CDR3 DNA reads TGTGCCAGCTCACCGTTTGCTGGACTGGATGAAAAACTGTTTTTT.

V and J are TRBV6-5 and TRBJ2-3, with TRBD1 as a possible D gene (6 bases). Germline V gene data show CDR1 as MNHEY and CDR2 as SVGAGI. The CDR3 covers 14 residues. Trimming pared 6 bases from V and 4 bases from J, leaving 14 bases between. CDR3 protein: CASSLNRVSDTQYF. DNA for the CDR3: TGTGCCAGCAGCCTTAACAGGGTATCAGATACGCAGTATTTT.

The chain combines TRBV6-6 with TRBJ2-7; TRBD1 aligns across 8 bases. Germline trimming cut 4 bases from V and 6 bases from J; bases unmatched to any gene: 8. CDR3 length equals 14 residues. The V gene's germline CDR1 is MNHNY and CDR2 SVGAGI (reference sequence). CDR3 residues: CASSSTGEGFEQYF. CDR3 nucleotides: TGTGCCAGCAGTTCGACAGGGGAAGGTTTCGAGCAGTACTTC.

This clone was seen only once. The rearrangement uses TRBV5-1 and TRBJ2-7; 9 bases agree with TRBD1. Germline V gene lookup returns CDR1 SGHRS and CDR2 YFSETQ. The V segment lost 5 bases and the J segment 2 bases; nucleotides outside the gene matches: 5. This CDR3 is built from 14 residues. In nucleotides, the CDR3 is TGCGCCAGCAGTACAGGGGGCGCTACCTACGAGCAGTACTTC. It is translated as CASSTGGATYEQYF.

The chain is built from TRBV4-1 and TRBJ1-5; D is uncertain. The V and J ends lost 1 base and 2 bases respectively, with 9 bases between them. Germline assignment: CDR1 MGHRA and CDR2 YSYEKL. This CDR3 is built from 15 residues. The CDR3 protein is CASSQAWGGNQPQHF. Here the CDR3 DNA reads TGCGCCAGCAGCCAAGCGTGGGGAGGCAATCAGCCCCAGCATTTT.

J is TRBJ1-1 and V is TRBV18; a weak D match, TRBD1 (5 bases). The CDR3 loop spans 16 amino acids. Germline V gene lookup returns CDR1 KGHSH and CDR2 LQKENI. Trimming removed 2 bases at V and 0 bases at J, with 13 bases between. This CDR3 is CASSPSVGRVNTEAFF. The CDR3 bases are TGTGCCAGCTCACCATCCGTAGGCAGGGTGAACACTGAAGCTTTCTTT.

This clone was seen more than once but under ten times. The chain has TRBV6-2 or TRBV6-3 and TRBJ2-2; a weak D match, TRBD2 (6 bases). V lost 3 bases to trimming and J lost 1 base, with 24 bases between them. The CDR3 runs 20 residues. CDR1 and CDR2 (germline): MNHEY, SVGEGT. The chain's CDR3 is CASSYGGFLTRQKNTGELFF. The CDR3 DNA follows: TGTGCCAGCAGTTATGGGGGGTTTCTTACGCGACAGAAGAACACCGGGGAGCTGTTTTTT.

This chain uses TRBV19 with TRBJ1-1; 11 bases line up with TRBD1. This CDR3 comprises 19 residues. The germline CDR1 and CDR2 sequences are LNHDA and SQIVND (reference sequence). V shed 8 bases, J shed 4 bases, and the junction held 21 bases outside the gene matches. In DNA form, the CDR3 reads TGTGCCAGTCGGGACCAGGGCTTAGGGACAGGGGGGAAAGTCACTGAAGCTTTCTTT. It codes for CASRDQGLGTGGKVTEAFF.

The chain links TRBV5-1 to TRBJ1-4, with D unresolved. V lost 0 bases to trimming and J lost 0 bases, with 9 bases between them. Germline V lookup: CDR1 SGHRS, CDR2 YFSETQ. CDR3 size: 16 residues. The CDR3 reads CASSLASGATNEKLFF. Here the CDR3 DNA reads TGCGCCAGCAGCTTGGCGAGCGGTGCAACTAATGAAAAACTGTTTTTT.

The V and J genes are TRBV25-1 and TRBJ2-3, with 8 bases lining up with TRBD1. The CDR3 loop spans 15 amino acids. The germline CDR1 and CDR2 sequences are MGHDK and SYGVNS. V lost 6 bases and J lost 3; bases outside the gene matches: 8. The DNA of the CDR3 is TGTGCCAGCAGGAACACAGGGGGTTTGACAGATACGCAGTATTTT. Its protein is CASRNTGGLTDTQYF.

The chain carries TRBV5-1 and TRBJ1-2; D gene unclear. This CDR3 has 12 amino acids. CDR1 and CDR2 from the germline V gene are SGHRS and YFSETQ. V shed 0 bases and J shed 9 bases, with 9 bases lying between them. The CDR3 bases are TGCGCCAGCAGCTTGGGCCGAAGCAGCTACACCTTC. Residues: CASSLGRSSYTF. The full variable domain, in which reference TRBV5-1 and TRBJ1-2 provide the parts outside the CDR3, is KAGVTQTPRYLIKTRGQQVTLSCSPISGHRSVSWYQQTPGQGLQFLFEYFSETQRNKGNFPGRFSGRQFSNSRSEMNVSTLELGDSALYLCASSLGRSSYTFGSGTRLTVV.

V gene TRBV18 combines with J gene TRBJ2-5, with D hard to call. The CDR3 runs 17 residues. Between the trimmed V and J ends, which lost 3 bases and 2 bases, there was a span of 19 bases. The germline V gene has CDR1 KGHSH and CDR2 LQKENI. In DNA form, the CDR3 reads TGTGCCAGCTCACCTCGGTTAGTTACAGCCTTACAAGAGACCCAGTACTTC. The encoded protein is CASSPRLVTALQETQYF. The full variable domain, completed using reference TRBV18 and TRBJ2-5, is NAGVMQNPRHLVRRRGQEARLRCSPMKGHSHVYWYRQLPEEGLKFMVYLQKENIIDESGMPKERFSAEFPKEGPSILRIQQVVRGDSAAYFCASSPRLVTALQETQYFGPGTRLLVL.

The rearrangement joins TRBV11-3 to TRBJ1-1, with 7 bases lining up with TRBD1. Germline CDR1 is SGHNT and CDR2 is YENEEA. The ends lost 5 bases at V and 11 bases at J; junction bases unmatched: 8. CDR3 length equals 12 residues. The chain's CDR3 is CASSPRGGFAFF. The CDR3 DNA reads TGTGCCAGCAGCCCGAGAGGGGGCTTCGCTTTCTTT. Based on the CDR3 plus reference TRBV11-3 and TRBJ1-1, the full variable domain is EAGVVQSPRYKIIEKKQPVAFWCNPISGHNTLYWYLQNLGQGPELLIRYENEEAVDDSQLPKDRFSAERLKGVDSTLKIQPAELGDSAVYLCASSPRGGFAFFGQGTRLTVV.

This chain connects TRBV30 to TRBJ1-1; D is undetermined. Trimming pared 0 bases from V and 1 base from J, leaving 6 bases between. Germline CDR1 is GTSNPN and CDR2 is SVGIG (reference sequence). This CDR3 has 13 amino acids. The CDR3 loop reads CAWSVGQNTEAFF. CDR3 nucleotides: TGTGCCTGGAGTGTTGGCCAGAACACTGAAGCTTTCTTT.

This chain uses TRBV30 with TRBJ1-3; the D is unclear. The V gene lost 3 bases and the J gene lost 4 bases, with 7 bases spanning the gap. CDR3 size: 12 residues. Germline CDR1 and CDR2: GTSNPN and SVGIG (reference sequence). The CDR3 region is CAWSPGGNTIYF. CDR3 in DNA: TGTGCCTGGAGCCCGGGAGGAAACACCATATATTTT.

This chain uses TRBV5-1 with TRBJ1-1; no clear D gene. The germline V gene has CDR1 SGHRS and CDR2 YFSETQ. V lost 4 bases, J lost 0 bases, and 10 bases lay in between. CDR3 length: 14 residues. The CDR3, as DNA: TGCGCCAGCAGCCCCGAAACAGTGAACACTGAAGCTTTCTTT. Its protein is CASSPETVNTEAFF.

This clone was observed a single time. V usage is TRBV5-8 and J usage is TRBJ1-2; no clear D gene. The CDR3 sequence is 17 residues long. The V gene's germline CDR1 is SGHTS and CDR2 YDEGEE. V lost 1 base, J lost 1 base, and 17 bases lay in between. The CDR3 nucleotides read TGTGCCAGCAGCTTGTATTTGATCCAGGACTTTAACTATGGCTACACCTTC. Its translation is CASSLYLIQDFNYGYTF.

The rearrangement links TRBV9 to TRBJ2-7; 8 bases are a match to TRBD1. Trimming at V came to 3 bases and at J to 5 bases, leaving 4 bases not matched to a gene. The CDR3 spans 13 residues. Germline V CDR1 and CDR2: SGDLS, YYNGEE. CDR3 DNA sequence: TGTGCCAGCAGCGGGACAGGGAGGAACGAGCAGTACTTC. Protein: CASSGTGRNEQYF.

This chain connects TRBV7-2 to TRBJ2-3; perhaps TRBD2 as D (6 bases). The V end lost 5 bases, the J end lost 4 bases, and 13 bases lay between the germline ends. The CDR3 runs to 14 residues. Germline V CDR1 and CDR2: SGHTA, FQGNSA. This chain's CDR3 is CASSRDSAPDTQYF. The CDR3 region has the DNA TGTGCCAGCAGCCGGGACTCTGCCCCAGATACGCAGTATTTT.

The chain carries TRBV6-5 and TRBJ2-7; 9 nucleotides align to TRBD1. V was clipped by 1 base and J by 5 bases; unmatched bases: 6. The V gene's germline CDR1 is MNHEY and CDR2 SVGAGI. The CDR3 consists of 15 residues. CDR3 bases: TGTGCCAGCAGTTACTTCCGGACAGGGGACCACGAGCAGTACTTC. This codes for CASSYFRTGDHEQYF.